This T cell receptor (beta chain) was sequenced during a study of Ad26.COV2.S vaccination and SARS-CoV-2 variants. Study conclusions and caveats: Breadth and depth estimates from TCRs may understate total T cell responses.

Indicated treatment: 19 received Ad26.COV2.S at low or high dose, single or two shots; 5 received placebo; per-sample allocation not given. Specimen acquisition occurred on day 63 following the initial vaccine or placebo injection. With respect to this clone: Its antigen is unidentified.

CDR3 length: 17 residues. Unmatched junction bases numbered 12, after V lost 3 bases and J lost 6 bases. CDR1 and CDR2 from the germline V gene are MRHNA and SNTAGT. The method was immunoSEQ multiplex PCR; TCRdb's version includes in-frame clones alone and lacks a portion of them. The sample holds 300,000 to 450,000 clones; about 88% are singletons and the top ten take approximately 3.5%. Here the sequenced sample was peripheral blood, taken in a trial of Ad26.COV2.S vaccine versus placebo. The TCR comes from a person aged 18-65 years who received the Ad26.COV2.S COVID-19 vaccine or a placebo. The chain recombines TRBV6-4 with TRBJ2-1, with 9 bases fitting TRBD2. This chain's CDR3 is CASSESVGLAGINEQFF. The CDR3 bases are TGTGCCAGCAGTGAGTCAGTGGGGCTAGCGGGGATCAATGAGCAGTTCTTC.